This T cell receptor beta chain was found in a study of breast tumors, draining lymph nodes, adjacent tissues (dated by TCRdb to 2016 to 2018). Regarding the research as a whole: In breast cancer patients, the study compared the TCR beta repertoires of tumor, adjacent nontumor tissue and axillary lymph nodes. The study was designed to assess the relationships and possible T-cell exchange between tumor, surrounding tissue and draining lymph node repertoires in human breast cancer.

The paper as a whole reports these results and caveats: A scenario in which most tumor T cells derive from the lymph node and then expand within tumor tissue was judged to be consistent with the data. Tumor T-cell repertoires showed less diversity than lymph node repertoires and more diversity than nontumor tissue repertoires, and tumor T-cell repertoires showed preferential V and J gene usage. In luminal-like breast cancer, tumor and nontumor tissue repertoires resembled each other significantly more than in basal-like breast cancer. The conclusion that tumor T cells originate in lymph nodes was framed as consistent with a hypothesis rather than directly demonstrated.

The CDR3 covers 15 residues, taking in both the cysteine and the phenylalanine. Just CDR3 DNA is preserved here, 45 bases in frame from base 1. CDR1 DFQATT and CDR2 SNEGSKA are derived from the germline V gene (reference sequence). The lymph node samples were taken from the axillary draining lymph nodes of breast cancer patients. This clonotype was seen once. Its antigen remains unidentified. One end of the junction is discordant with germline, which a read error may explain. TCRdb lists the instrument as Illumina HiSeq 2000. Multiplex PCR amplification was used to build the TCR beta chain libraries. High-throughput sequencing was used to analyze the amplified TCR beta chain products. The raw public data were reprocessed by TCRdb itself: fastp quality trimming at Q25, MiXCR clonotype calling, in-frame beta chains only. When rows share a CDR3 protein, they turn into one entry using the most common DNA and genes. The sample table holds approximately 150,000 distinct CDR3 sequences, of which 33% were seen once. Around 4% of the sample goes to the ten largest clones.

Recombination connected TRBV20-1 to TRBJ1-2, with a tentative D gene TRBD1 over 6 matching bases. This clonotype originated in a female donor with breast cancer. Some clones in this sample may be carry-over from other donors' samples. Sequencing was done on a sample of axillary lymph node tissue. The DNA sequence is as follows: TGCAGTGCATCGACAGGATCCTTGGCTAACTATGGCCACACCTTC. Its protein is CSASTGSLANYGHTF.